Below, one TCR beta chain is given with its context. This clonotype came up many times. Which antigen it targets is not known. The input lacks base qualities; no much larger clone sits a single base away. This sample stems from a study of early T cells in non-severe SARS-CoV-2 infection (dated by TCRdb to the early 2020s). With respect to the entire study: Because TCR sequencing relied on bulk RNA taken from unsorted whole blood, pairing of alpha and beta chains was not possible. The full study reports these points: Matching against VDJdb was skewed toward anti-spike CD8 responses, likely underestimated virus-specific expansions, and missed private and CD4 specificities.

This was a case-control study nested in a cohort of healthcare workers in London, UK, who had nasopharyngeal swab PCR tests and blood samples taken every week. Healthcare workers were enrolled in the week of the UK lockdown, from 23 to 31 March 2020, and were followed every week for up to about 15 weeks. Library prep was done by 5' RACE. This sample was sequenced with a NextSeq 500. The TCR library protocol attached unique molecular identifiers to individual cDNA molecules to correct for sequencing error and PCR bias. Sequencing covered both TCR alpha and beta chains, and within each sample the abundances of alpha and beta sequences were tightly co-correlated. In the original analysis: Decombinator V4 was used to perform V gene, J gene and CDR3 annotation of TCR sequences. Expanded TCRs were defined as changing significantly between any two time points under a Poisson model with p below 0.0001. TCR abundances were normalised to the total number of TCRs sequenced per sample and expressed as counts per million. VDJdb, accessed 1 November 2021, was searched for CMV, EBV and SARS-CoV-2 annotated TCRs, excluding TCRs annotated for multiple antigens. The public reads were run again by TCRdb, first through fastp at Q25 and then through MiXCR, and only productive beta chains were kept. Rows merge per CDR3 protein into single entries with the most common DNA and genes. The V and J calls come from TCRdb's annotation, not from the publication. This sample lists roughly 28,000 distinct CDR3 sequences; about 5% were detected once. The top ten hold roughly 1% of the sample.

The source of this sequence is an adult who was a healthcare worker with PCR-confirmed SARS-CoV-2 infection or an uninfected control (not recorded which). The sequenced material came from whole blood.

The bases read TGTGCCAGCACCACACTTTTGTACAATTCACCCCTCCACTTT. Translation gives CASTTLLYNSPLHF. The chain joins TRBV28 to TRBJ1-6; the D gene assignment is ambiguous. Inclusive of the bounding cysteine and phenylalanine, the CDR3 is 14 residues long. Here the CDR3 DNA is all that survives: 42 bases in frame from base 1. In the germline V gene, CDR1 corresponds to MDHEN and CDR2 to SYDVKM. V drops 7 bases and J drops 7 bases, leaving 14 bases in between.